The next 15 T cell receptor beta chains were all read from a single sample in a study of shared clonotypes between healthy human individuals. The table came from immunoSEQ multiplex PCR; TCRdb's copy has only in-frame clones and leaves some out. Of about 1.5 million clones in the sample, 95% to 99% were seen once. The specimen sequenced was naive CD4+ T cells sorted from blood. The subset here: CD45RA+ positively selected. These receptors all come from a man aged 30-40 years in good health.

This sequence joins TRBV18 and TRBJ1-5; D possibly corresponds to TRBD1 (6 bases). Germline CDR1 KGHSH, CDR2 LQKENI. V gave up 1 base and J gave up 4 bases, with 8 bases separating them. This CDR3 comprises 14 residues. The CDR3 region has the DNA TGTGCCAGCTCACCACGTACAGGGAATCAGCCCCAGCATTTT. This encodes CASSPRTGNQPQHF.

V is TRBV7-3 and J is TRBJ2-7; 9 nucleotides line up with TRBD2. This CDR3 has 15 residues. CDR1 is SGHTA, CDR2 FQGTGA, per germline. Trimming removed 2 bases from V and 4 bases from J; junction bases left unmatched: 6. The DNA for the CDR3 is TGTGCCAGCAGCTTATGGCGGGAGGGGGTATACGAGCAGTACTTC. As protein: CASSLWREGVYEQYF.

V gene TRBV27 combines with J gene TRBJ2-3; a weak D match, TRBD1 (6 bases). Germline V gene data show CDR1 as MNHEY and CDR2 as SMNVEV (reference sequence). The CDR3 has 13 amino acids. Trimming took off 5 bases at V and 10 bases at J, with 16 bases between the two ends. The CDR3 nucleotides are TGTGCCAGCAGTCCCCGGACAGATGGGGCGCAGTATTTT. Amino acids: CASSPRTDGAQYF.

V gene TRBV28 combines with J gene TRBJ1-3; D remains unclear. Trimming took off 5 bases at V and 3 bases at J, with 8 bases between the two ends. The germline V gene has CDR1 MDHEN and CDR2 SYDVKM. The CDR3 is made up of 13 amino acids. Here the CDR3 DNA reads TGTGCCAGCAGTCCAAGGTTTGGAAACACCATATATTTT. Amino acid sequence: CASSPRFGNTIYF.

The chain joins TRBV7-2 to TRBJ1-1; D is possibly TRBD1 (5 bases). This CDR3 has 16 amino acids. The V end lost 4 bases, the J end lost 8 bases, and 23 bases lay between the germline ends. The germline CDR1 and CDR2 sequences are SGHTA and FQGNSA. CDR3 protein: CASSSSLQGIIYEAFF. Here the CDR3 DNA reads TGTGCCAGCAGCTCAAGTCTCCAGGGTATTATTTACGAAGCTTTCTTT.

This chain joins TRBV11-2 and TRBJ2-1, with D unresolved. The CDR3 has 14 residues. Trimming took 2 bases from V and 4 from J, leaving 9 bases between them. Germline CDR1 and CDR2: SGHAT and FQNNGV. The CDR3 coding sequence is TGTGCCAGCAGCTTAAAGTCTAGATACAATGAGCAGTTCTTC. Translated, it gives CASSLKSRYNEQFF.

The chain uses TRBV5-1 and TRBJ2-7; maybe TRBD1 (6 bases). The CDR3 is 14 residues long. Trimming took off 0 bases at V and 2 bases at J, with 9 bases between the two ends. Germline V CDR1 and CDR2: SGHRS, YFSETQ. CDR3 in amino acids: CASSLANRAYEQYF. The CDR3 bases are TGCGCCAGCAGCTTGGCCAACAGGGCCTACGAGCAGTACTTC. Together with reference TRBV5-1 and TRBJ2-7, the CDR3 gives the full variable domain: KAGVTQTPRYLIKTRGQQVTLSCSPISGHRSVSWYQQTPGQGLQFLFEYFSETQRNKGNFPGRFSGRQFSNSRSEMNVSTLELGDSALYLCASSLANRAYEQYFGPGTRLTVT.

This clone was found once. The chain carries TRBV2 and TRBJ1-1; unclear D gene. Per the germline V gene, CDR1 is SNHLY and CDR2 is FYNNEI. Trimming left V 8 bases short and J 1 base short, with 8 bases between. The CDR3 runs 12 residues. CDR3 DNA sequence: TGTGCCAGCGGCCCAGGGAACACTGAAGCTTTCTTT. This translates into CASGPGNTEAFF.

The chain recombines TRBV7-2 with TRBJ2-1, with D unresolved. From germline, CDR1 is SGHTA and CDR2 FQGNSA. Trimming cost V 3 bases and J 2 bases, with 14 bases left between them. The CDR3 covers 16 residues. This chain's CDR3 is CASSFSPLNPYNEQFF. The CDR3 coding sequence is TGTGCCAGCAGCTTCTCTCCACTAAACCCCTACAATGAGCAGTTCTTC. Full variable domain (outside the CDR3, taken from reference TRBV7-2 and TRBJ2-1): GAGVSQSPSNKVTEKGKDVELRCDPISGHTALYWYRQSLGQGLEFLIYFQGNSAPDKSGLPSDRFSAERTGGSVSTLTIQRTQQEDSAVYLCASSFSPLNPYNEQFFGPGTRLTVL.

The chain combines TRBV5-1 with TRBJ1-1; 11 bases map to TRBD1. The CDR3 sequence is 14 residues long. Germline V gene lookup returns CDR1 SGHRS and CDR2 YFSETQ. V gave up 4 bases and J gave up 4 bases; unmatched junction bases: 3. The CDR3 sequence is CASSAGTGGTEAFF. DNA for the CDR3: TGCGCCAGCAGCGCCGGGACAGGGGGCACTGAAGCTTTCTTT.

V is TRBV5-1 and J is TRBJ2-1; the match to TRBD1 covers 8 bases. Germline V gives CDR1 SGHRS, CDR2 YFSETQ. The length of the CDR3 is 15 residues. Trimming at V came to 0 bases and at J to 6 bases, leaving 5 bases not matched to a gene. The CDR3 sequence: CASSLGDRGINEQFF. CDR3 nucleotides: TGCGCCAGCAGCTTGGGTGACAGGGGCATCAATGAGCAGTTCTTC.

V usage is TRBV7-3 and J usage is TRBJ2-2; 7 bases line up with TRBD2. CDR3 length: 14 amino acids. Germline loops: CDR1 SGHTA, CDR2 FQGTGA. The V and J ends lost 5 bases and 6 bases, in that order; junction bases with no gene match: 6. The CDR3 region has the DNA TGTGCCAGCAGCAGGACTAGTAGCGCCGGGGAGCTGTTTTTT. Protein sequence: CASSRTSSAGELFF.

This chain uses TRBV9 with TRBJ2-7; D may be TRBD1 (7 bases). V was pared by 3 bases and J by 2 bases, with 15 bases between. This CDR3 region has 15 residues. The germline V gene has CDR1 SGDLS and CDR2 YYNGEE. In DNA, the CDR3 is TGTGCCAGCAGCGCTGCAGGGGGGTTAACCTACGAGCAGTACTTC. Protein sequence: CASSAAGGLTYEQYF. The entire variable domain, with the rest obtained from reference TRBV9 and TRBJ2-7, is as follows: DSGVTQTPKHLITATGQRVTLRCSPRSGDLSVYWYQQSLDQGLQFLIQYYNGEERAKGNILERFSAQQFPDLHSELNLSSLELGDSALYFCASSAAGGLTYEQYFGPGTRLTVT.

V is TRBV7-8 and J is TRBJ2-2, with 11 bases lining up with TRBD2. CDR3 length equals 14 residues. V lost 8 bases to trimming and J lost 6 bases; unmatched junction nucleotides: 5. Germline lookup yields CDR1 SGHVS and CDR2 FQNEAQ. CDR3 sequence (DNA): TGTGCCAGCGGGACTAGCGGTGCCCCCGGGGAGCTGTTTTTT. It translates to CASGTSGAPGELFF. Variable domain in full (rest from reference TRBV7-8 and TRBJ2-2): GAGVSQSPRYKVAKRGQDVALRCDPISGHVSLFWYQQALGQGPEFLTYFQNEAQLDKSGLPSDRFFAERPEGSVSTLKIQRTQQEDSAVYLCASGTSGAPGELFFGEGSRLTVL.

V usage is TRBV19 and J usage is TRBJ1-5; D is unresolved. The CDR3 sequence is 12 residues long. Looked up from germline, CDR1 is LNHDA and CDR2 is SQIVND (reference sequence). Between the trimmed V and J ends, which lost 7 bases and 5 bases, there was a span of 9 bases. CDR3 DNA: TGTGCCAGTACCGTGTGGGATCAGCCCCAGCATTTT. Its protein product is CASTVWDQPQHF.